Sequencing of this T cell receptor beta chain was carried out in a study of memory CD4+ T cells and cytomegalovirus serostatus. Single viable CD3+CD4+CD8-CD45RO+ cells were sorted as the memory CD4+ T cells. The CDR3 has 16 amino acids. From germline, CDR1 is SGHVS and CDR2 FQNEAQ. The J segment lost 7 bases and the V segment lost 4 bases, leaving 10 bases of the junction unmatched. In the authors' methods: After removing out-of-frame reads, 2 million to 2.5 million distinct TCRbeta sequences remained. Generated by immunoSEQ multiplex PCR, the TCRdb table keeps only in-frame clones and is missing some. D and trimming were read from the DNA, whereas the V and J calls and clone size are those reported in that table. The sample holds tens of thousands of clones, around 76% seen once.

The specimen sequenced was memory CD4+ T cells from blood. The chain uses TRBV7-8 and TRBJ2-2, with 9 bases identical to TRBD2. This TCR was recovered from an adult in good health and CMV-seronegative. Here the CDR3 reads CASSSLAGGPDGELFF. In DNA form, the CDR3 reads TGTGCCAGCAGCTCCCTTGCGGGGGGGCCGGACGGGGAGCTGTTTTTT.